This record covers a single T cell receptor beta chain. These data originate in a study of blood T cell repertoires in COVID-19. The overall study: Spain, Italy and the United States supplied samples that represented acute and convalescent COVID-19. Sample material is recorded as cDNA or gDNA derived from T cells, B-cell-depleted T cells, or PBMCs.

V shed 5 bases and J shed 5 bases, with 21 bases lying between them. Germline loops: CDR1 MRHNA, CDR2 SNTAGT. The CDR3 covers 16 residues. Across under 25 US areas, participants ranged in age from 18 to 89 years. Per the study methods: Amplifying reference gene primers gave estimates of nucleated cell counts. Here immunoSEQ multiplex PCR was the method, and the copy in TCRdb shows in-frame clones only, minus some. Clone size and V and J calls were adopted from that table, with D and trimming inferred from the DNA. This sample has approximately 150,000 clones; approximately 84% occur once, and the top ten carry 0.95% to 1.5%.

Sequencing was performed on PBMCs or T cells enriched from blood (not recorded which). This TCR derives from a human donor with acute COVID-19. The donor label of this sample is uncertain. The J gene is TRBJ1-1, the V gene TRBV6-4; the D gene is possibly TRBD1 (6 bases). The CDR3, as DNA: TGTGCCAGCAGTCCGGACGGCACAAGAGGGGGTACTGAAGCTTTCTTT. The encoded protein is CASSPDGTRGGTEAFF.